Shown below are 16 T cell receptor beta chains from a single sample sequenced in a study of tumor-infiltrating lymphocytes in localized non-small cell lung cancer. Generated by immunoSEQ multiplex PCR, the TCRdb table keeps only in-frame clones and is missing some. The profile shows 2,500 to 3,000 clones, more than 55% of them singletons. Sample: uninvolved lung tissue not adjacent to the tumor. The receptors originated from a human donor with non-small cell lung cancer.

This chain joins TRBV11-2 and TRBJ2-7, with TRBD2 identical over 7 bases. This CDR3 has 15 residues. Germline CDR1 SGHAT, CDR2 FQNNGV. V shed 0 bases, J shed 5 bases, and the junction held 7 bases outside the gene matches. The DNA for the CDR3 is TGTGCCAGCAGCTTAGACCAAGCGGGAATCGACGAGCAGTACTTC. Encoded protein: CASSLDQAGIDEQYF.

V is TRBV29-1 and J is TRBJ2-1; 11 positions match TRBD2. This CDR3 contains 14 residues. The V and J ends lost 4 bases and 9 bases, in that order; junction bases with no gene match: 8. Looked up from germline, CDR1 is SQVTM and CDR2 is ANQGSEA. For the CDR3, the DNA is TGCAGCGTTGCGGGGCTAGCGGGAGGTGGTGAGCAGTTCTTC. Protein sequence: CSVAGLAGGGEQFF.

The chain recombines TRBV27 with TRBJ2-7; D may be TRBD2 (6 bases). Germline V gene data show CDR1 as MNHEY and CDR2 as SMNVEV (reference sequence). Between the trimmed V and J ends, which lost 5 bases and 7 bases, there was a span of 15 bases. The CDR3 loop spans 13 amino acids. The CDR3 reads CASSPGSSGEQYF. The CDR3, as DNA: TGTGCCAGCAGTCCGGGCAGTAGCGGAGAGCAGTACTTC.

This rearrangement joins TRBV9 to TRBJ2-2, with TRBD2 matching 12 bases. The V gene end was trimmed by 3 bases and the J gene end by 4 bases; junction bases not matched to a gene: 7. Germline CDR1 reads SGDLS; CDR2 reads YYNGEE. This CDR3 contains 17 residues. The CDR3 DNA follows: TGTGCCAGCAGCGCCGGGACTAGCGGGCTACTCACCGGGGAGCTGTTTTTT. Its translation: CASSAGTSGLLTGELFF.

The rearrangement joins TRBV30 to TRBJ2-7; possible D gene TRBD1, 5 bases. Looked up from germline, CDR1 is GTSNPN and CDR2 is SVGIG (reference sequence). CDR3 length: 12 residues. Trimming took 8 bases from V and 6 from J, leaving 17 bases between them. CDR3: CASQQGMGEQYF. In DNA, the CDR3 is TGTGCCAGCCAGCAGGGTATGGGCGAGCAGTACTTC.

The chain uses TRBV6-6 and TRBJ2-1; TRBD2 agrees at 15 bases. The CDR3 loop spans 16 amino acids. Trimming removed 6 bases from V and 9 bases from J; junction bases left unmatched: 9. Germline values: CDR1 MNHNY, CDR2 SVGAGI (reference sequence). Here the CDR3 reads CASSPWTSGRESEQFF. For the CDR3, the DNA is TGTGCCAGCAGCCCCTGGACTAGCGGGAGGGAAAGTGAGCAGTTCTTC.

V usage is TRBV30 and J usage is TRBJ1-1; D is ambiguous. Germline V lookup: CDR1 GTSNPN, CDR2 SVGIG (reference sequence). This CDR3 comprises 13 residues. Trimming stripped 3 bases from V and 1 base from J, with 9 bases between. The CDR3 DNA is TGTGCCTGGAGCAAGGGCTCGAACACTGAAGCTTTCTTT. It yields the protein CAWSKGSNTEAFF.

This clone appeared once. CDR3 in DNA: TGTGCCAGCAGCTCGCGGACCCTTACAGGGGCGGTAGATACGCAGTATTTT. This translates into CASSSRTLTGAVDTQYF. V usage is TRBV9 and J usage is TRBJ2-3, with TRBD1 matching over 7 bases. CDR3 length: 17 residues. In germline, CDR1 is SGDLS, CDR2 YYNGEE. J was trimmed by 5 bases and V by 4 bases; bases with no gene match: 16.

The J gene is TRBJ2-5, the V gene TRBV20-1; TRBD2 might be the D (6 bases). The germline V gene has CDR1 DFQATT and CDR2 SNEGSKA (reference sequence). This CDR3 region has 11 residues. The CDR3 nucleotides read TGCAAATCCGGGACTGAAGAGACCCAGTACTTC. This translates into CKSGTEETQYF.

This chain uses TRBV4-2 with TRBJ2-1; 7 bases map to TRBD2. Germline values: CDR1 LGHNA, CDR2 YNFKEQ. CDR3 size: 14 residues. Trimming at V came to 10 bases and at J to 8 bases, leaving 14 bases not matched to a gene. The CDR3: CATSSGKSWHEQFF. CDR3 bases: TGTGCCACTTCGAGCGGGAAATCGTGGCATGAGCAGTTCTTC.

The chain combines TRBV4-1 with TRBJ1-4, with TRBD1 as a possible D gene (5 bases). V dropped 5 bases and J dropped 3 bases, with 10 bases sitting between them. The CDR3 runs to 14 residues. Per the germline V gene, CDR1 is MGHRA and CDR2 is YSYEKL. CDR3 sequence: CASSEGWANEKLFF. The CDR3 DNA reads TGCGCCAGCAGCGAGGGGTGGGCTAATGAAAAACTGTTTTTT.

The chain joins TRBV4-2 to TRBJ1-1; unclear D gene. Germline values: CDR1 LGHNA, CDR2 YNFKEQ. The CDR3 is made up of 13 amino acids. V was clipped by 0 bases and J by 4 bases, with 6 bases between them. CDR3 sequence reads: CASSQDRGTEAFF. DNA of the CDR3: TGTGCCAGCAGCCAAGATAGAGGCACTGAAGCTTTCTTT.

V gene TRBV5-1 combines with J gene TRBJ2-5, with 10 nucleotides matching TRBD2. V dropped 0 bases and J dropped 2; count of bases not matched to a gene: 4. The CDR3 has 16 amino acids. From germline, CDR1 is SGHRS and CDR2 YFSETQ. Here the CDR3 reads CASSLGTSGTQETQYF. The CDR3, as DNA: TGCGCCAGCAGCTTGGGGACTAGCGGAACACAAGAGACCCAGTACTTC.

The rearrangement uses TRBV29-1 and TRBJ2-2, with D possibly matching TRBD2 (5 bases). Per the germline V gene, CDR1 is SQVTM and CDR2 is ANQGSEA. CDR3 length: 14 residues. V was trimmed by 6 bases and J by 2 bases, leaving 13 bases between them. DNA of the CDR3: TGCAGCGTGAGGGTTGCGCCAAACACCGGGGAGCTGTTTTTT. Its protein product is CSVRVAPNTGELFF.

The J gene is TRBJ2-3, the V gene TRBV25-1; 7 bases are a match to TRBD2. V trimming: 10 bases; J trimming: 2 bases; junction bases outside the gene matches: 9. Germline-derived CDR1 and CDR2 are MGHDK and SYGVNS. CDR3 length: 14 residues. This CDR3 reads CATMKRDYTDTQYF. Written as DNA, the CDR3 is TGTGCCACGATGAAGCGGGATTACACAGATACGCAGTATTTT.

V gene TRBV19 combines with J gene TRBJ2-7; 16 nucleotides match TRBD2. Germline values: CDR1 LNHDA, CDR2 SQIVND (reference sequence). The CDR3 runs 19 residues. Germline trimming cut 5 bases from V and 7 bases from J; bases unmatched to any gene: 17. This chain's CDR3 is CASSLRGLAGGQSYVEQYF. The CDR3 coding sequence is TGTGCCAGTAGTCTCCGGGGACTAGCGGGAGGGCAATCCTACGTGGAGCAGTACTTC.